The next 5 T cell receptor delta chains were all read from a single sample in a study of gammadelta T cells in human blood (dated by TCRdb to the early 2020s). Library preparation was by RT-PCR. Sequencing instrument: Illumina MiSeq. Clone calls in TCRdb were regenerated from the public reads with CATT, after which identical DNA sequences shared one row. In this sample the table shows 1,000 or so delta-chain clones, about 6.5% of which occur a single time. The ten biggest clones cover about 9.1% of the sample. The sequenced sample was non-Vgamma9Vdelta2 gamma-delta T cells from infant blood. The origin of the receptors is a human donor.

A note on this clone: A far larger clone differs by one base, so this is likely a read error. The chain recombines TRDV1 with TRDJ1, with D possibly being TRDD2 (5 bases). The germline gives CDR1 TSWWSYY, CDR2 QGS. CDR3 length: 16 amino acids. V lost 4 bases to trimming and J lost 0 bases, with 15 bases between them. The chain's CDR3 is CALGGPFGFHTDKLIF. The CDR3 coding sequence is TGTGCTCTTGGGGGCCCTTTCGGCTTCCACACCGATAAACTCATCTTT.

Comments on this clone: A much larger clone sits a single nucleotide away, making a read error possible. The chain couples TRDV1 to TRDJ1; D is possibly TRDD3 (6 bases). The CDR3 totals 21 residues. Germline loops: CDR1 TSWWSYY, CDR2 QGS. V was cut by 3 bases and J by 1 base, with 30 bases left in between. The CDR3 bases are TGTGCTCTTGGGGACATGGACTTCCCAAAGTACCCCCTGGGGCCCACCGATAAACTCATCTTT. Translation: CALGDMDFPKYPLGPTDKLIF.

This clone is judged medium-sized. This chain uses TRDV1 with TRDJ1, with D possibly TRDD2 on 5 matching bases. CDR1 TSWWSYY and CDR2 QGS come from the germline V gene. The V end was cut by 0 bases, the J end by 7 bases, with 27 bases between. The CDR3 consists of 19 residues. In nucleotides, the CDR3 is TGTGCTCTTGGGGAACTGAAACCGCCTACCCTGGTACAGCACGGTAAACTCATCTTT. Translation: CALGELKPPTLVQHGKLIF.

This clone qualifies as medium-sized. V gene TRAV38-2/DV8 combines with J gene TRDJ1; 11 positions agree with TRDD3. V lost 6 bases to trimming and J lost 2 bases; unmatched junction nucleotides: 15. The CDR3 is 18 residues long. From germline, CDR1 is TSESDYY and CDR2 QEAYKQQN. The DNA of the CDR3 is TGTGCTTATAAGACTGTGTGGGGGATACGCGTATCTACCGATAAACTCATCTTT. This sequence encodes CAYKTVWGIRVSTDKLIF.

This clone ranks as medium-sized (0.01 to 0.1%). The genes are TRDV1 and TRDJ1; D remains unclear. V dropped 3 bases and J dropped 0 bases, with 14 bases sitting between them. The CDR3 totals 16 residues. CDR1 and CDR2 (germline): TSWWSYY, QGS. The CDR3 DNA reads TGTGCTCTTGGGGACCCGATCCAGGGAAACACCGATAAACTCATCTTT. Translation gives CALGDPIQGNTDKLIF.